Listed below are T cell receptor beta chains from one sample, sequenced in a study of blood T cell repertoires in COVID-19. Clones were read by immunoSEQ multiplex PCR, and TCRdb kept only the in-frame ones, dropping some. The sample lists 110,000 or so clones; 70% to 90% were seen once. Sample: peripheral blood. The origin of the receptors is a woman aged 55 to 70 with acute or convalescent COVID-19. Each CDR3 is given with its conserved first and last residue. The order of the fields is V gene, D gene, clone size, J gene, CDR3 protein, CDR3 DNA. A D gene is named only where the DNA matches it firmly. Not every row has a clone size; where given, it reads once, few, many or a size class.

v_call: TRBV5-1; d_call: -; clone_size: few; j_call: TRBJ2-7; cdr3_aa: CASRTGYEQYF; cdr3_nt: TGCGCCAGCAGGACAGGCTACGAGCAGTACTTC
v_call: TRBV7-2; d_call: -; clone_size: -; j_call: TRBJ2-1; cdr3_aa: CASSLRGRNLNEQFF; cdr3_nt: TGTGCCAGCAGCCTCCGGGGGAGGAACTTGAATGAGCAGTTCTTC
v_call: TRBV6-5; d_call: -; clone_size: -; j_call: TRBJ2-7; cdr3_aa: CASSRHERYEQYF; cdr3_nt: TGTGCCAGCAGTAGACATGAGCGGTACGAGCAGTACTTC
v_call: TRBV3-1/TRBV3-2; d_call: -; clone_size: once; j_call: TRBJ2-1; cdr3_aa: CASSQDLASGEQFF; cdr3_nt: TGTGCCAGCAGCCAAGATCTGGCCAGCGGTGAGCAGTTCTTC
v_call: TRBV28; d_call: TRBD1; clone_size: -; j_call: TRBJ1-2; cdr3_aa: CASSLQGAHGYTF; cdr3_nt: TGTGCCAGCAGCCTACAGGGGGCGCATGGCTACACCTTC
v_call: TRBV20-1; d_call: -; clone_size: -; j_call: TRBJ2-1; cdr3_aa: CSASDGVEQFF; cdr3_nt: TGCAGTGCTAGTGACGGGGTTGAGCAGTTCTTC
v_call: TRBV15; d_call: -; clone_size: -; j_call: TRBJ2-1; cdr3_aa: CATSRSISESRGSSRFF; cdr3_nt: TGTGCCACCAGCAGAAGTATTTCCGAATCGAGGGGGAGTTCGCGGTTCTTC
v_call: TRBV9; d_call: TRBD2; clone_size: -; j_call: TRBJ2-1; cdr3_aa: CASSLSGGAVDEQFF; cdr3_nt: TGTGCCAGCAGCTTAAGCGGGGGGGCCGTCGATGAGCAGTTCTTC
v_call: TRBV5-6; d_call: TRBD1; clone_size: many; j_call: TRBJ1-5; cdr3_aa: CASNIQGAGQPQHF; cdr3_nt: TGTGCCAGCAACATACAGGGGGCGGGTCAGCCCCAGCATTTT
v_call: TRBV30; d_call: TRBD2; clone_size: -; j_call: TRBJ2-3; cdr3_aa: CAWSVLAGGPGTQYF; cdr3_nt: TGTGCCTGGAGTGTGCTAGCGGGGGGCCCCGGTACGCAGTATTTT
v_call: TRBV6-5; d_call: TRBD1; clone_size: once; j_call: TRBJ2-3; cdr3_aa: CASRWSRGSTDTQYF; cdr3_nt: TGTGCCAGCAGATGGAGCAGGGGGAGCACAGATACGCAGTATTTT
v_call: TRBV11-2; d_call: -; clone_size: -; j_call: TRBJ2-5; cdr3_aa: CASSLDRIGVETQYF; cdr3_nt: TGTGCCAGCAGCTTAGATAGGATCGGGGTGGAGACCCAGTACTTC
v_call: TRBV7-7; d_call: -; clone_size: -; j_call: TRBJ2-2; cdr3_aa: CASSSRPGGELFF; cdr3_nt: TGTGCTAGCAGCTCCCGTCCCGGCGGGGAGCTGTTTTTT
v_call: TRBV12-5; d_call: TRBD1; clone_size: -; j_call: TRBJ1-1; cdr3_aa: CASGLISGGWGTEAFF; cdr3_nt: TGTGCTAGTGGTTTGATATCAGGGGGCTGGGGCACTGAAGCTTTCTTT
v_call: TRBV7-9; d_call: -; clone_size: once; j_call: TRBJ1-1; cdr3_aa: CASSFQGAANTEAFF; cdr3_nt: TGTGCCAGCAGCTTCCAAGGGGCAGCGAACACTGAAGCTTTCTTT
v_call: TRBV9; d_call: TRBD1; clone_size: -; j_call: TRBJ1-5; cdr3_aa: CASSPDRGYQPQHF; cdr3_nt: TGTGCCAGCTCCCCTGACAGGGGATATCAGCCCCAGCATTTT
v_call: TRBV24-1; d_call: TRBD1; clone_size: -; j_call: TRBJ1-1; cdr3_aa: CATSDSQGAVNTEAFF; cdr3_nt: TGTGCCACCAGTGATTCCCAGGGGGCTGTGAACACTGAAGCTTTCTTT
v_call: TRBV28; d_call: -; clone_size: -; j_call: TRBJ2-6; cdr3_aa: CASRLGPGANVLTF; cdr3_nt: TGTGCCAGCCGCCTAGGTCCTGGGGCCAACGTCCTGACTTTC
v_call: TRBV27; d_call: TRBD2; clone_size: -; j_call: TRBJ2-7; cdr3_aa: CASSSSGTSGGQFSYEQYF; cdr3_nt: TGTGCCAGCAGTAGTTCCGGGACTAGCGGGGGGCAATTCTCCTACGAGCAGTACTTC
v_call: TRBV5-1; d_call: -; clone_size: -; j_call: TRBJ2-5; cdr3_aa: CASSSLPTQETQYF; cdr3_nt: TGCGCCAGCAGCTCACTACCGACCCAAGAGACCCAGTACTTC
v_call: TRBV14; d_call: TRBD1; clone_size: once; j_call: TRBJ1-6; cdr3_aa: CASSLSTGLSPLHF; cdr3_nt: TGTGCCAGCAGCCTATCGACAGGGCTTTCACCCCTCCACTTT
v_call: TRBV6-5; d_call: TRBD1; clone_size: -; j_call: TRBJ1-2; cdr3_aa: CAGQGVDYGYTF; cdr3_nt: TGTGCGGGACAGGGGGTTGACTATGGCTACACCTTC
v_call: TRBV27; d_call: -; clone_size: -; j_call: TRBJ2-5; cdr3_aa: CASSLSLGARETQYF; cdr3_nt: TGTGCCAGCAGTTTATCGCTTGGGGCCCGCGAGACCCAGTACTTC
v_call: TRBV29-1; d_call: TRBD2; clone_size: few; j_call: TRBJ2-1; cdr3_aa: CSVVNERGAYNEQFF; cdr3_nt: TGCAGCGTTGTCAACGAGCGGGGGGCCTACAATGAGCAGTTCTTC
v_call: TRBV6-2/TRBV6-3; d_call: TRBD2; clone_size: -; j_call: TRBJ2-1; cdr3_aa: CASSYRSGRLNEQFF; cdr3_nt: TGTGCCAGCAGTTACCGTAGCGGGAGGTTAAATGAGCAGTTCTTC
v_call: TRBV5-1; d_call: -; clone_size: -; j_call: TRBJ2-1; cdr3_aa: CASSFGSSYNEQFF; cdr3_nt: TGCGCCAGCAGCTTCGGGAGCTCCTACAATGAGCAGTTCTTC
v_call: TRBV7-2; d_call: TRBD1; clone_size: -; j_call: TRBJ2-3; cdr3_aa: CASSLGRTGGTDTQYF; cdr3_nt: TGTGCCAGCAGCTTAGGGCGGACAGGGGGCACAGATACGCAGTATTTT
v_call: TRBV25-1; d_call: -; clone_size: -; j_call: TRBJ2-5; cdr3_aa: CASSENTQETQYF; cdr3_nt: TGTGCCAGCAGTGAAAACACACAAGAGACCCAGTACTTC
v_call: TRBV28; d_call: TRBD1; clone_size: once; j_call: TRBJ1-4; cdr3_aa: CASSLGTGGIGQLFF; cdr3_nt: TGTGCCAGCAGTTTGGGCACAGGGGGCATCGGACAACTGTTTTTT
v_call: TRBV20-1; d_call: -; clone_size: -; j_call: TRBJ2-1; cdr3_aa: CSASSQGTYNEQFF; cdr3_nt: TGCAGTGCTAGTAGTCAGGGCACCTACAATGAGCAGTTCTTC
v_call: TRBV3-1/TRBV3-2; d_call: -; clone_size: -; j_call: TRBJ2-7; cdr3_aa: CASSQDHGSYEQYF; cdr3_nt: TGTGCCAGCAGCCAAGACCACGGGTCCTACGAGCAGTACTTC
v_call: TRBV7-2; d_call: TRBD1; clone_size: -; j_call: TRBJ1-2; cdr3_aa: CASSPGQGHPYGYTF; cdr3_nt: TGTGCCAGCAGTCCGGGACAGGGACATCCTTATGGCTACACCTTC
v_call: TRBV28; d_call: TRBD1; clone_size: -; j_call: TRBJ1-2; cdr3_aa: CASSHEGRTGNYGYTF; cdr3_nt: TGTGCCAGCAGTCACGAGGGTAGGACAGGGAACTATGGCTACACCTTC
v_call: TRBV24-1; d_call: TRBD1; clone_size: -; j_call: TRBJ2-2; cdr3_aa: CATSDLPGQGFTGELFF; cdr3_nt: TGTGCCACCAGTGATTTGCCGGGACAGGGTTTCACCGGGGAGCTGTTTTTT
v_call: TRBV28; d_call: TRBD2; clone_size: -; j_call: TRBJ2-7; cdr3_aa: CASSGSGSQRYEQYF; cdr3_nt: TGTGCCAGCAGCGGAAGCGGGAGCCAGAGATACGAGCAGTACTTC
v_call: TRBV30; d_call: -; clone_size: -; j_call: TRBJ2-7; cdr3_aa: CAGADISYEQYF; cdr3_nt: TGTGCCGGGGCCGACATATCCTACGAGCAGTACTTC
v_call: TRBV4-1; d_call: -; clone_size: -; j_call: TRBJ1-1; cdr3_aa: CASSPQGLPEAFF; cdr3_nt: TGCGCCAGCAGCCCCCAGGGGCTCCCTGAAGCTTTCTTT
v_call: TRBV27; d_call: TRBD1; clone_size: -; j_call: TRBJ1-4; cdr3_aa: CASSLRLNRGVEKLFF; cdr3_nt: TGTGCCAGCAGCTTAAGGCTCAACAGGGGAGTTGAAAAACTGTTTTTT
v_call: TRBV3-1/TRBV3-2; d_call: -; clone_size: -; j_call: TRBJ1-1; cdr3_aa: CASSQMRNTEAFF; cdr3_nt: TGTGCCAGCAGCCAAATGAGGAACACTGAAGCTTTCTTT
v_call: TRBV7-8; d_call: -; clone_size: few; j_call: TRBJ1-3; cdr3_aa: CASSPQGWANTIYF; cdr3_nt: TGTGCCAGCAGCCCGCAGGGTTGGGCGAACACCATATATTTT
v_call: TRBV18; d_call: -; clone_size: -; j_call: TRBJ2-7; cdr3_aa: CASSPDSSEQYF; cdr3_nt: TGTGCCAGCTCACCCGACAGTTCCGAGCAGTACTTC
v_call: TRBV18; d_call: TRBD1; clone_size: -; j_call: TRBJ1-5; cdr3_aa: CASSPGTGLVNQPQHF; cdr3_nt: TGTGCCAGCTCACCAGGGACAGGGTTGGTCAATCAGCCCCAGCATTTT
v_call: TRBV5-1; d_call: TRBD1; clone_size: once; j_call: TRBJ1-4; cdr3_aa: CASRTGGRATNEKLFF; cdr3_nt: TGCGCCAGCAGGACAGGGGGTCGCGCAACTAATGAAAAACTGTTTTTT
v_call: TRBV7-3; d_call: TRBD2; clone_size: -; j_call: TRBJ2-5; cdr3_aa: CASSPRGGGPGETQYF; cdr3_nt: TGTGCCAGCAGCCCGCGGGGGGGTGGACCAGGGGAGACCCAGTACTTC
v_call: TRBV9; d_call: -; clone_size: -; j_call: TRBJ2-5; cdr3_aa: CASSVGTVETQYF; cdr3_nt: TGTGCCAGCAGCGTAGGGACAGTCGAGACCCAGTACTTC
v_call: TRBV5-5; d_call: -; clone_size: once; j_call: TRBJ2-5; cdr3_aa: CASSLSGPSVETQYF; cdr3_nt: TGTGCCAGCAGCTTGTCTGGGCCTTCCGTAGAGACCCAGTACTTC
v_call: TRBV5-6; d_call: TRBD1; clone_size: -; j_call: TRBJ2-1; cdr3_aa: CASSFRVTGNNEQFF; cdr3_nt: TGTGCCAGCAGCTTTCGGGTGACAGGGAACAATGAGCAGTTCTTC
v_call: TRBV6-4; d_call: TRBD1; clone_size: -; j_call: TRBJ1-6; cdr3_aa: CASSPLGQGRSPLHF; cdr3_nt: TGTGCCAGCAGCCCCCTGGGACAGGGAAGGTCACCCCTCCACTTT
v_call: TRBV24-1; d_call: -; clone_size: -; j_call: TRBJ2-1; cdr3_aa: CATSDTGYNEQFF; cdr3_nt: TGTGCCACCAGTGATACAGGGTACAATGAGCAGTTCTTC
v_call: TRBV4-1; d_call: -; clone_size: -; j_call: TRBJ1-6; cdr3_aa: CASSSQMQGNPLHF; cdr3_nt: TGCGCCAGCAGCTCCCAAATGCAGGGCAACCCCCTCCACTTT